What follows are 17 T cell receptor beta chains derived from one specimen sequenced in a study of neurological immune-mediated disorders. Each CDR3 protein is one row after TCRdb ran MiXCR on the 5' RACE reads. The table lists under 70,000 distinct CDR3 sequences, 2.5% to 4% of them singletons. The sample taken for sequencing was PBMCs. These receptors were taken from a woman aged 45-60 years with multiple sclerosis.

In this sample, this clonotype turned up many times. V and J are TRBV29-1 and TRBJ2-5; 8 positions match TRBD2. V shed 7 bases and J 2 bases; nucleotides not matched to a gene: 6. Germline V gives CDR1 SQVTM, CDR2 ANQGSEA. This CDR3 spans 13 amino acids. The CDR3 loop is CSAAGGPQETQYF. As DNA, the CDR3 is TGCAGCGCCGCGGGGGGACCTCAAGAGACCCAGTACTTC.

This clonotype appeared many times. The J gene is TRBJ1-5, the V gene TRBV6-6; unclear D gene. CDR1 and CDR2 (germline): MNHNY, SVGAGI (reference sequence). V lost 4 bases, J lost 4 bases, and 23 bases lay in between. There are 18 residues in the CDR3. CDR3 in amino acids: CASSLSQILRPVNQPQHF. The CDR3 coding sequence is TGTGCCAGCAGTTTATCACAAATCCTACGGCCCGTTAATCAGCCCCAGCATTTT.

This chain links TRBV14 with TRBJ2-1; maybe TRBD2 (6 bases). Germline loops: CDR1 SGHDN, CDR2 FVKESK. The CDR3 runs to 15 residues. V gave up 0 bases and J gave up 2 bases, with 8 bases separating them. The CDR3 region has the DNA TGTGCCAGCAGCCAAGAACTAGCCCCCTACAATGAGCAGTTCTTC. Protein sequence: CASSQELAPYNEQFF.

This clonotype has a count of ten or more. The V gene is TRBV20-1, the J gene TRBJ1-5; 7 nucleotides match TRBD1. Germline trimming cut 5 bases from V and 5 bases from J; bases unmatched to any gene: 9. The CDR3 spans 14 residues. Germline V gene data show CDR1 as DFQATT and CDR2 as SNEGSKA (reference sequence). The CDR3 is CSASSTGYDQPQHF. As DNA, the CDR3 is TGCAGTGCTTCTTCGACAGGGTACGATCAGCCCCAGCATTTT.

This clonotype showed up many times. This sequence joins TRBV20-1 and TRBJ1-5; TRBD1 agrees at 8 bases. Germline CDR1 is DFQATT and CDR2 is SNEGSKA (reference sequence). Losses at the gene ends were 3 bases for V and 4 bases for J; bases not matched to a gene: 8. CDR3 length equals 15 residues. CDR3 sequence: CSARRTGYVNQPQHF. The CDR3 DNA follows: TGCAGTGCTAGGCGGACAGGGTACGTAAATCAGCCCCAGCATTTT.

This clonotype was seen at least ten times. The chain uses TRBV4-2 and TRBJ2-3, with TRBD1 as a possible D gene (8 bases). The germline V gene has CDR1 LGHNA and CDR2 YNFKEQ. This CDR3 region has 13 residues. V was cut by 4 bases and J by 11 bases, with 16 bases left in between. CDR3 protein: CASSPHRGGEQYF. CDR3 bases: TGTGCCAGCAGCCCCCACAGGGGGGGCGAGCAGTATTTT.

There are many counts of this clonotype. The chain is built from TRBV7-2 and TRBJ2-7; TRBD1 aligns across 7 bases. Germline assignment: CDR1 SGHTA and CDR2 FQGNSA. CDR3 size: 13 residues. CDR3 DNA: TGTGCCAGCAGTTTAGACAGGGTGGGCGAGCAGTACGTC. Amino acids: CASSLDRVGEQYV.

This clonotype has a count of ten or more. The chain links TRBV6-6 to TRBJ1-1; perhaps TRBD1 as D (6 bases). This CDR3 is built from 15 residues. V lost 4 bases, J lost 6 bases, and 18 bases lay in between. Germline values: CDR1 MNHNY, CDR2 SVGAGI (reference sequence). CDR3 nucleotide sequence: TGTGCCAGCAGTTCCCTGGGGGGCGGGGGAGCTGAAGCTTTCTTT. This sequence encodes CASSSLGGGGAEAFF.

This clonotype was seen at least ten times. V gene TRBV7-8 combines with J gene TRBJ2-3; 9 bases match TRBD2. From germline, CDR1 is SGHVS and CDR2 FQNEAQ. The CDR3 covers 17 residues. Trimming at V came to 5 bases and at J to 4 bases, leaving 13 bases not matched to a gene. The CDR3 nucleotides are TGTGCCAGCAGCACATCCCGCGGGGGGGTCTCCCCAGATACGCAGTATTTT. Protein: CASSTSRGGVSPDTQYF.

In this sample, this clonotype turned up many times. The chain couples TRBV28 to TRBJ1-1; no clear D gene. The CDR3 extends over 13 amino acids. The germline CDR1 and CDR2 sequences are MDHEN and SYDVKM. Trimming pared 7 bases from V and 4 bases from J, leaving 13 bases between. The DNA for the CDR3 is TGTGCCAGCAACCCCCAGCGCCGCACTGAAGCTTTCTTT. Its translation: CASNPQRRTEAFF. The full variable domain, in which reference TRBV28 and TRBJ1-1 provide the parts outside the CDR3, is DVKVTQSSRYLVKRTGEKVFLECVQDMDHENMFWYRQDPGLGLRLIYFSYDVKMKEKGDIPEGYSVSREKKERFSLILESASTNQTSMYLCASNPQRRTEAFFGQGTRLTVV.

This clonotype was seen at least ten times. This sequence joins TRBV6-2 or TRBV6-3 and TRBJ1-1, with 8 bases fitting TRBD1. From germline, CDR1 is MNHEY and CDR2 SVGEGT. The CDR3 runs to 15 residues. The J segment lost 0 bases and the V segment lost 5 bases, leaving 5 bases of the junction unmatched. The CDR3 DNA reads TGTGCCAGCAGTCCCGGGACAGGCTTGAACACTGAAGCTTTCTTT. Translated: CASSPGTGLNTEAFF.

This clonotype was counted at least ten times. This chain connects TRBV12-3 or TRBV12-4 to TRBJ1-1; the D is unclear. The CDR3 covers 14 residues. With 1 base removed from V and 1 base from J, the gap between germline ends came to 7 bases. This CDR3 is CASSLGLENTEAFF. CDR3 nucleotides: TGTGCCAGCAGTTTAGGATTGGAGAACACTGAAGCTTTCTTT.

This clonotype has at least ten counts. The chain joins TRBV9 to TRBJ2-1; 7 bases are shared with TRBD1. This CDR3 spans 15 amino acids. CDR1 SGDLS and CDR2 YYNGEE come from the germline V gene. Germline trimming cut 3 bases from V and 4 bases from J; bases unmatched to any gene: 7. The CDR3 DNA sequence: TGTGCCAGCAGCGCCACAGGGGTATCGTACAATGAGCAGTTCTTC. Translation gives CASSATGVSYNEQFF.

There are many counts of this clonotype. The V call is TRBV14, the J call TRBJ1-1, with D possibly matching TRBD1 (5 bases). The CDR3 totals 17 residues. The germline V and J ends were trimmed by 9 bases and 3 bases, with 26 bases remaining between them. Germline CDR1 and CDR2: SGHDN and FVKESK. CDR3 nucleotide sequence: TGTGCCAGTCGTCCATCCAGGGCACCTTATCTGGACACTGAAGCTTTCTTT. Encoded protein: CASRPSRAPYLDTEAFF.

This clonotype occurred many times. Here the CDR3 reads CASSPRTTSLLNTQYF. CDR3 DNA: TGTGCCAGCAGCCCCCGGACCACCTCCCTTTTGAATACGCAGTATTTT. This chain connects TRBV7-2 to TRBJ2-3; the D is unclear. This CDR3 is 16 amino acids long. The germline V and J ends were trimmed by 5 bases and 7 bases, with 22 bases remaining between them. Germline-derived CDR1 and CDR2 are SGHTA and FQGNSA.

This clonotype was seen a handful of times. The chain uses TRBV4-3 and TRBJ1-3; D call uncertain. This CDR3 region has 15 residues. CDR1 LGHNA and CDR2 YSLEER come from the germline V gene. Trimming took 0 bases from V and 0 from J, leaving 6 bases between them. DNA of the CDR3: TGCGCCAGCAGCCAAGATAGCAGCTCTGGAAACACCATATATTTT. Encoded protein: CASSQDSSSGNTIYF.

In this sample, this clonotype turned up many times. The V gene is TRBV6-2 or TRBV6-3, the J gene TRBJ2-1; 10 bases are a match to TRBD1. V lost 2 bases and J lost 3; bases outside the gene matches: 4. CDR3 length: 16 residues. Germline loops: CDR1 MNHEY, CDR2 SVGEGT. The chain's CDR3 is CASSYLGTGVYNEQFF. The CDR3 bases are TGTGCCAGCAGTTACCTGGGGACAGGGGTCTACAATGAGCAGTTCTTC.